Sequencing of this TCR beta chain was carried out in a study of blood T cell repertoires in COVID-19. For the study at large: Material from acute and convalescent COVID-19 was sourced from the United States, Italy and Spain. In each case, the material was cDNA or gDNA derived from T cells, B-cell-depleted T cells, or PBMCs.

Losses at the gene ends were 6 bases for V and 8 bases for J; bases not matched to a gene: 6. Germline CDR1 reads SGHVS; CDR2 reads FQNEAQ. This CDR3 comprises 12 residues. Authors' processing steps: Counts of nucleated cells, estimated from reference gene primer amplification, were obtained. The data were produced by immunoSEQ multiplex PCR, yet TCRdb's version contains in-frame clones alone and is incomplete. From that table come the V and J calls and clone size; the DNA was used to work out D and trimming. Of roughly 380,000 clones detected, roughly 89% appear once; the ten largest clones hold over 3.5%. Seattle patients were enrolled while actively infected and followed longitudinally.

The rearrangement joins TRBV7-8 to TRBJ1-2, with 7 bases lining up with TRBD1. The TCR comes from a woman aged 60-75 years with COVID-19, enrolled during active disease. The sequencing sample was made of peripheral blood. The CDR3 reads CASSTDRMGYTF. CDR3 bases: TGTGCCAGCAGTACGGACAGGATGGGCTACACCTTC.